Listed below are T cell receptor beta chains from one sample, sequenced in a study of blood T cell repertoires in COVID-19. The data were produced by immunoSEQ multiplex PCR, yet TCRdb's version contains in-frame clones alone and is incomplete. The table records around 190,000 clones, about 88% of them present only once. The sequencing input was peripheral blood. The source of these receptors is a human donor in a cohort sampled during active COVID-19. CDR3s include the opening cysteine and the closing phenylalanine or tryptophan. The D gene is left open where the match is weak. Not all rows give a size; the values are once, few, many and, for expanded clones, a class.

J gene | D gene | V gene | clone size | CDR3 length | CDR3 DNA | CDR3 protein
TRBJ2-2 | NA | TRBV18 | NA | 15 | TGTGCCAGCTCACCACGTCAGTCCGTGTGGGGGGAGCTGTTTTTT | CASSPRQSVWGELFF
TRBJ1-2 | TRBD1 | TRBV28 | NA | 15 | TGTGCCAGCAGAGAAGGGACAGGGAAACACTATGGCTACACCTTC | CASREGTGKHYGYTF
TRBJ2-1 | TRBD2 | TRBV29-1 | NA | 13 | TGCAGCGCGCAATCAGGACTAGCGGGGGCCCTGTTCTTC | CSAQSGLAGALFF
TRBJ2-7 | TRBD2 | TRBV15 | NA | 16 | TGTGCCACCAGCAGAGCCGGGACTAGCGTTACCTACGAGCAGTACTTC | CATSRAGTSVTYEQYF
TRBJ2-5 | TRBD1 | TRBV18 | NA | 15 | TGTGCCAGCTCACTTAAGGACAGGGGGCGAGAGACCCAGTACTTC | CASSLKDRGRETQYF
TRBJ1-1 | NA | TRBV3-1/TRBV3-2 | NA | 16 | TGTGCCAGCAGCCAAGGGTCGATTTCGTTGCGCACTGAAGCTTTCTTT | CASSQGSISLRTEAFF
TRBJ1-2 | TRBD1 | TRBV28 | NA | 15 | TGTGCCAGCAGTCCGCCTCGGGACAGGGTGTATGGCTACACCTTC | CASSPPRDRVYGYTF
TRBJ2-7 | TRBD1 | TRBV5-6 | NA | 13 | TGTGCCAGCAGCTACGGACAGGGGCACGAGCAGTACTTC | CASSYGQGHEQYF
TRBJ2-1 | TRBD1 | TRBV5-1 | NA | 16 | TGCGCCAGCAGCGACCGGGACAGGAGCTCCTACAATGAGCAGTTCTTC | CASSDRDRSSYNEQFF
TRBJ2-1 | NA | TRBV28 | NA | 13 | TGTGCCAGCAGTTTATGGCTAATCAATGAGCAGTTCTTC | CASSLWLINEQFF
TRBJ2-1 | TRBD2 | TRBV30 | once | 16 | TGTGCCTGGAACCCCCGGCTAGCGGGGGTTTACAATGAGCAGTTCTTC | CAWNPRLAGVYNEQFF
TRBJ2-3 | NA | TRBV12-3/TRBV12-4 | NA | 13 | TGTGCCAGCAGGAGTGGGAGGACAGATACGCAGTATTTT | CASRSGRTDTQYF
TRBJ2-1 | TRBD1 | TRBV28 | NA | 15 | TGTGCCAGCAGTTTAACCGGACAGGGCTACAATGAGCAGTTCTTC | CASSLTGQGYNEQFF
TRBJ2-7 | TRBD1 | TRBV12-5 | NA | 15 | TGTGCTAGTGGTTTGGTACGGGGACAGGGCTACGAGCAGTACTTC | CASGLVRGQGYEQYF
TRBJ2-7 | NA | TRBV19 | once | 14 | TGTGCCAGTAGTAACCCGGGACTCCCCTACGAGCAGTACTTC | CASSNPGLPYEQYF
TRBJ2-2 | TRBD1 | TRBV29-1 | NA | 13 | TGCAGCGTAACACAGGGGTCCACCGGGGAGCTGTTTTTT | CSVTQGSTGELFF
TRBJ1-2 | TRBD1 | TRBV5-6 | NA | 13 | TGTGCCAGCAGCTCCGGGACAGGGGATGGCTACACCTTC | CASSSGTGDGYTF
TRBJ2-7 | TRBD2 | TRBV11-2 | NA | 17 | TGTGCCAGCAGCTTAGGTTCGATAACTAGCGGTTCCTACGAGCAGTACTTC | CASSLGSITSGSYEQYF
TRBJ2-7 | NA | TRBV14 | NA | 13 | TGTGCCAGCAGCCAAGATCTTGCCTACGAGCAGTACTTC | CASSQDLAYEQYF
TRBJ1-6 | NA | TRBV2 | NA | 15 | TGTGCCAGCACCCCGAAGGCGGATCGGGGGTCACCCCTCCACTTT | CASTPKADRGSPLHF
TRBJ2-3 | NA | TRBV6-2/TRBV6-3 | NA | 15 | TGTGCCAGCAGTTACTCGCGTGGGGCGTCAGATACGCAGTATTTT | CASSYSRGASDTQYF
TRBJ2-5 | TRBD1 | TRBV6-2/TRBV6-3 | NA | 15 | TGTGCCAGCAGTCTACAGGGGGCTCCTGCGGAGACCCAGTACTTC | CASSLQGAPAETQYF
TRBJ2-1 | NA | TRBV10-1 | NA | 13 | TGCGCCAGCAGTGTGGAGCTAGCCGGGGAGCAGTTCTTC | CASSVELAGEQFF
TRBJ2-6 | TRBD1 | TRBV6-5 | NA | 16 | TGTGCCAGCAGTTGGTCGACAGGGTCCGGGGCCAACGTCCTGACTTTC | CASSWSTGSGANVLTF
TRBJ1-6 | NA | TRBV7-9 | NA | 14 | TGTGCCAGCATCCCCACGGGCGGGAATTCACCCCTCCACTTT | CASIPTGGNSPLHF
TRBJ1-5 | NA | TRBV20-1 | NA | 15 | TGCAGTGCTAGTGGCGGGCGGGAGGACAATCAGCCCCAGCATTTT | CSASGGREDNQPQHF
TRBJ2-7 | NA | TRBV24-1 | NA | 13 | TGTGCCACCAGTGATTTGGACTACGGTGGGCAGTACTTC | CATSDLDYGGQYF
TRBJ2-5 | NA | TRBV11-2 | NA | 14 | TGTGCCAGCAGCTTGGGGGCAGGGCAAGAGACCCAGTACTTC | CASSLGAGQETQYF
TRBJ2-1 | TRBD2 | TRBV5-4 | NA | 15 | TGTGCCAGCAGCTTGGCCTTAGCGGGAGCTCGAGAGCAGTTCTTC | CASSLALAGAREQFF
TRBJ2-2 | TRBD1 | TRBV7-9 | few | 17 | TGTGCCAGCAGCCGTCCCCCGGGACAGGGGATCACCGGGGAGCTGTTTTTT | CASSRPPGQGITGELFF
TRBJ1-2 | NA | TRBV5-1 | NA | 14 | TGCGCCAGCAGCATTACTCAGGTGGGCGATGGCTACACCTTC | CASSITQVGDGYTF
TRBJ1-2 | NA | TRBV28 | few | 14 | TGTGCCAGCAGTGTACCGGGTGGTCTCTATGGCTACACCTTC | CASSVPGGLYGYTF
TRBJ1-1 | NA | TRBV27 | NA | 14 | TGTGCCAGCAGCCGCACGCAGGGGAGCACTGAAGCTTTCTTT | CASSRTQGSTEAFF
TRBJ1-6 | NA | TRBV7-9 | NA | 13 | TGTGCCAGCAGCAGGGACGGGAATTCACCCCTCCACTTT | CASSRDGNSPLHF
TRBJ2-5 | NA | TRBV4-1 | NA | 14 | TGCGCCAGCAGCCAAGATCAGGGTAGGGAGACCCAGTACTTC | CASSQDQGRETQYF
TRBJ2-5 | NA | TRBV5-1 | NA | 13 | TGCGCCAGCCGGCAGGGGAGTCGAGAGACCCAGTACTTC | CASRQGSRETQYF
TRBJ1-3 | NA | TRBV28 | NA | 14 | TGTGCCAGCAGTACCACAGGGTCTGGAAACACCATATATTTT | CASSTTGSGNTIYF
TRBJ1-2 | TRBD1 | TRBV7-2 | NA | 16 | TGTGCCAGCAGCCTATATCAGGGGGAGGTAAACTATGGCTACACCTTC | CASSLYQGEVNYGYTF
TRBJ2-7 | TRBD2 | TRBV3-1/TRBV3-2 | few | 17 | TGTGCCAGCAGCACCCGGACTAGCGGGAGGAGCTCCTACGAGCAGTACTTC | CASSTRTSGRSSYEQYF
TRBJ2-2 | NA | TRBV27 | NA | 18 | TGTGCCAGCAGTACCTTTCTAGTGGCGGCAGGGAGGACCGGGGAGCTGTTTTTT | CASSTFLVAAGRTGELFF
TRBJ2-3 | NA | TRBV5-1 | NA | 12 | TGCGCCAGCAGTCGGGACACAGATACGCAGTATTTT | CASSRDTDTQYF
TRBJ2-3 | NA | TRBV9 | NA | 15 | TGTGCCAGCAGCGTAGCGGGGGGCCGCACAGATACGCAGTATTTT | CASSVAGGRTDTQYF
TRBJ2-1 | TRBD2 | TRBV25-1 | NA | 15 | TGTGCCAGCAGTGATAGAGCGGGAGGATACAATGAGCAGTTCTTC | CASSDRAGGYNEQFF
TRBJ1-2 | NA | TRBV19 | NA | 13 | TGTGCCAGTAGTATAGGAGGGAACTATGGCTACACCTTC | CASSIGGNYGYTF
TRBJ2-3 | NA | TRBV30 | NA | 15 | TGTGCCTGGAGTGTCGGGGGGCGTATCACAGATACGCAGTATTTT | CAWSVGGRITDTQYF
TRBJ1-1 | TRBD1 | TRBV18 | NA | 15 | TGTGCCAGCTCACCACCGGGACAGGGGAGCACTGAAGCTTTCTTT | CASSPPGQGSTEAFF
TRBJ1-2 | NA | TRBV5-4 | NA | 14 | TGTGCCAGCAGCTTGGGGCGGACAAACTATGGCTACACCTTC | CASSLGRTNYGYTF
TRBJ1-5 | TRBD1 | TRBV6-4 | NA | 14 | TGTGCCAGCAGTGAGACAGGGGGCAATCAGCCCCAGCATTTT | CASSETGGNQPQHF
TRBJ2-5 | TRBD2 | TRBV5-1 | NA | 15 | TGCGCCAGCAGCCTCGGGACTAGCGGGGAGCGTACCCAGTACTTC | CASSLGTSGERTQYF
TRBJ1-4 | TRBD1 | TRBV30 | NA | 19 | TGTGCCTGGAGGCCCCGAGGTCCCGGGACAGGCACCCCCAATGAAAAACTGTTTTTT | CAWRPRGPGTGTPNEKLFF
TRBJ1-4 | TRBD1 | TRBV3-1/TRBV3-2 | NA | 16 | TGTGCCAGCAGCCGTAGGACAGGGGGCTCTTGTTTAAAACTGTTTTTT | CASSRRTGGSCLKLFF
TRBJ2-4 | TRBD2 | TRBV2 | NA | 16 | TGTGCCAGCAGTAAGGGCCCTAGCGGGATCGGAAACATTCAGTACTTC | CASSKGPSGIGNIQYF
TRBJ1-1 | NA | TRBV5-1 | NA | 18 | TGCGCCAGCAGCTTGAGCCCAGGCTTATTTCAGATGAACACTGAAGCTTTCTTT | CASSLSPGLFQMNTEAFF
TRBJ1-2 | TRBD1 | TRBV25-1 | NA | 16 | TGTGCCAGCAGTGACCCCACCCTCGACAGGGTCGATGGCTACACCTTC | CASSDPTLDRVDGYTF
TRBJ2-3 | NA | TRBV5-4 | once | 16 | TGTGCCAGCAGCACGGTGGACTCAGGAATCACAGATACGCAGTATTTT | CASSTVDSGITDTQYF
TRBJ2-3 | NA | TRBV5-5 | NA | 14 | TGTGCCAGCAGCCCCTGGACTGCCCCAGATACGCAGTATTTT | CASSPWTAPDTQYF
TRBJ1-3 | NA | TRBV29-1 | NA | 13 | TGCAGCGTTGTGACAGGCTCCGGAAACACCATATATTTT | CSVVTGSGNTIYF
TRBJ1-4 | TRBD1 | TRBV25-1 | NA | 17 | TGTGCCAGCAGTCGCACCGGGACAGGGGTGTCTGGTGAAAAACTGTTTTTT | CASSRTGTGVSGEKLFF
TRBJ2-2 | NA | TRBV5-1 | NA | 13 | TGCGCCAGCAGCGATTACATCGACGGGGAGCTGTTTTTT | CASSDYIDGELFF
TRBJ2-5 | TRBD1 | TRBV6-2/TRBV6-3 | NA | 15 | TGTGCCAGCAGTTCGCCGGGACAGGGGTTTGAGACCCAGTACTTC | CASSSPGQGFETQYF